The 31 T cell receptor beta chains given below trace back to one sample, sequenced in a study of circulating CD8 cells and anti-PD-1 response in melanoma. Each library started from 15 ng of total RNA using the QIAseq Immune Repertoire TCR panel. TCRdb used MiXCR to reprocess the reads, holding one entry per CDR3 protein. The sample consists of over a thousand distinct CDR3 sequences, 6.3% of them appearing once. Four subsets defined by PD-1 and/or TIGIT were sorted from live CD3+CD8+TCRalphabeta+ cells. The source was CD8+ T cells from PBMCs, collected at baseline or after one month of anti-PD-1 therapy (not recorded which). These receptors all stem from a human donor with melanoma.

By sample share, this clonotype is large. The CDR3 nucleotides read TGTGCCAGCAGTTTTCGACTAGCGGGAGACGAGCAGTACTTC. This translates into CASSFRLAGDEQYF. The chain has TRBV28 and TRBJ2-7, with 12 bases aligning to TRBD2. Germline V gene data show CDR1 as MDHEN and CDR2 as SYDVKM. After removal of 3 bases from V and 5 bases from J, the junction contained 2 bases not matched to a gene. CDR3 length: 14 amino acids.

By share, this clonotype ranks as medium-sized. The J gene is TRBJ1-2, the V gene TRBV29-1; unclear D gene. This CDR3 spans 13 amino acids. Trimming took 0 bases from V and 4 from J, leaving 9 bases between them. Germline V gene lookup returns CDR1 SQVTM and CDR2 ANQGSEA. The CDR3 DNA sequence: TGCAGCGTTGAAGATCTAGGGTTCTATGGCTACACCTTC. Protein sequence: CSVEDLGFYGYTF.

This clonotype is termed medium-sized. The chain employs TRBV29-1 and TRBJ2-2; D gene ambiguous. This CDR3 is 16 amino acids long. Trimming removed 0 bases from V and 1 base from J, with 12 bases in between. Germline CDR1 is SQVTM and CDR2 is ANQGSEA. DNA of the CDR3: TGCAGCGTTGAAGATGGAACGAAATTGAACACCGGGGAGCTGTTTTTT. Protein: CSVEDGTKLNTGELFF.

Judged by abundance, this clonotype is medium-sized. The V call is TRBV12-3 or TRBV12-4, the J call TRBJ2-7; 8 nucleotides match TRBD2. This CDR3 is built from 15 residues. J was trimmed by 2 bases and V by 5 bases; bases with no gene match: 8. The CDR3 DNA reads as TGTGCCAGCAGTGCAGGGACTAGGGTTGCCTACGAGCAGTACTTC. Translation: CASSAGTRVAYEQYF.

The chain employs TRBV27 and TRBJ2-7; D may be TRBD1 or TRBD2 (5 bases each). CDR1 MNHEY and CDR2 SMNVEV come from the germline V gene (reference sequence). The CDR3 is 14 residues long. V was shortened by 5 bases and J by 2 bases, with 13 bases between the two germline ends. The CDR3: CASSLRGSTYEQYF. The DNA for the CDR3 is TGTGCCAGCAGTCTTCGGGGCAGCACCTACGAGCAGTACTTC.

CDR3 residues: CASSSLGTTADTEAFF. In nucleotides, the CDR3 is TGTGCCAGCAGTTCCTTGGGGACAACAGCGGACACTGAAGCTTTCTTT. This chain uses TRBV28 with TRBJ1-1; TRBD1 might be the D (6 bases). CDR3 length equals 16 residues. Germline-derived CDR1 and CDR2 are MDHEN and SYDVKM. The V end lost 4 bases, the J end lost 3 bases, and 18 bases lay between the germline ends.

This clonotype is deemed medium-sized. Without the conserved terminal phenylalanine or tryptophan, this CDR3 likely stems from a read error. The CDR3 coding sequence is TGTGCCAGCAGCTTAGTGGACAGGGCTCCCACAGATACGCAGTATCTT. It specifies CASSLVDRAPTDTQYL. The V and J genes are TRBV7-9 and TRBJ2-3; 8 nucleotides agree with TRBD1. J lost 2 bases, V lost 1 base, and 5 bases had no gene match. This CDR3 contains 16 residues. CDR1 is SEHNR and CDR2 is FQNEAQ in the germline V gene (reference sequence).

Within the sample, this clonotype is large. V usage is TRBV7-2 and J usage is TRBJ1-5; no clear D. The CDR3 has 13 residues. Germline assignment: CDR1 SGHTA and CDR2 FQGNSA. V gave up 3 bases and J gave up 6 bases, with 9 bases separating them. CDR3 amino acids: CASSFVSVQPQHF. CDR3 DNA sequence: TGTGCCAGCAGCTTCGTGAGCGTTCAGCCCCAGCATTTT.

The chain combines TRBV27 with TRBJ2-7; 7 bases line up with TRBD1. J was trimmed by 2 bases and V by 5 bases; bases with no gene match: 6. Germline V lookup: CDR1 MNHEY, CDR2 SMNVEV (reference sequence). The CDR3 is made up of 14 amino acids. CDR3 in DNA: TGTGCCAGCAGTCTTCGGGACAGCACCTACGAGCAGTACTTC. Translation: CASSLRDSTYEQYF.

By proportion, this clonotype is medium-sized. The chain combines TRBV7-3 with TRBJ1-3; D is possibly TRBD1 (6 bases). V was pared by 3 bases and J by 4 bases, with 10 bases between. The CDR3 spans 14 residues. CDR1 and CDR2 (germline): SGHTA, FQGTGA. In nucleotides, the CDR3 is TGTGCCAGCAGCTTTGGGGGCCCCGGAAACACCATATATTTT. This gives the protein CASSFGGPGNTIYF.

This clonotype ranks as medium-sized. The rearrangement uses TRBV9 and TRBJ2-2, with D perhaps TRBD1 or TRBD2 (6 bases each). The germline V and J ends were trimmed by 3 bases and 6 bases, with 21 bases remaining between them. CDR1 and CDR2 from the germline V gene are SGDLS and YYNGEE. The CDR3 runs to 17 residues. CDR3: CASSAGTIAVRAGELFF. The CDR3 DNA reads TGTGCCAGCAGCGCCGGGACAATAGCGGTCCGCGCCGGGGAGCTGTTTTTT.

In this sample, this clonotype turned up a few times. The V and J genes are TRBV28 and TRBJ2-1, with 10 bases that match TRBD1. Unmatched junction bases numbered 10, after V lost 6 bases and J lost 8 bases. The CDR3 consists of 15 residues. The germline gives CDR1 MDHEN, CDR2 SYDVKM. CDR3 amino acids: CASRSGTGAYDEQFF. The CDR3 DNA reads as TGTGCCAGCAGATCCGGGACAGGGGCTTACGATGAGCAGTTCTTC.

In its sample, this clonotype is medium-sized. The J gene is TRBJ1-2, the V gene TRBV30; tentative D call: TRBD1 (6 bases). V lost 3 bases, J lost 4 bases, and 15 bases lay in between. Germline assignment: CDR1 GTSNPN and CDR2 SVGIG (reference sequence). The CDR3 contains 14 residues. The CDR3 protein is CAWRPAGDPYGYTF. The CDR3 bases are TGTGCCTGGAGACCCGCAGGGGACCCCTATGGCTACACCTTC.

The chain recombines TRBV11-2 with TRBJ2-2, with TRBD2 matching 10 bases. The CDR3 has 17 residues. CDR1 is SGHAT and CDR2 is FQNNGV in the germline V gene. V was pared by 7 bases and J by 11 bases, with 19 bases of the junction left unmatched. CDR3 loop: CASTNPASGGPPRELFF. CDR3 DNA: TGTGCCAGCACCAACCCGGCTAGCGGGGGCCCTCCGCGAGAGCTGTTTTTT.

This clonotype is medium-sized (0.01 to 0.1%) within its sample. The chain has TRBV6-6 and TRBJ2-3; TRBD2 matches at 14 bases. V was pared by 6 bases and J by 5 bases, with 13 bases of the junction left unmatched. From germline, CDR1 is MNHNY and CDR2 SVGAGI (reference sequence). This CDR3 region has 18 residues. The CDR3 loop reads CASSPGLAGAYRGDTQYF. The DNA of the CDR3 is TGTGCCAGCAGCCCGGGACTAGCGGGGGCTTACCGAGGAGATACGCAGTATTTT.

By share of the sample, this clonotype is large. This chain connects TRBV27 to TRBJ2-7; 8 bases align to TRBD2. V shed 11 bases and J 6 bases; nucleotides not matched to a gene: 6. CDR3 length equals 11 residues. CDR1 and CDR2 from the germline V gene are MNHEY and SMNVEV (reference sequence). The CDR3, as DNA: TGTGCCTCGCGGCGGGGGGTCGAGCAGTACTTC. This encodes CASRRGVEQYF.

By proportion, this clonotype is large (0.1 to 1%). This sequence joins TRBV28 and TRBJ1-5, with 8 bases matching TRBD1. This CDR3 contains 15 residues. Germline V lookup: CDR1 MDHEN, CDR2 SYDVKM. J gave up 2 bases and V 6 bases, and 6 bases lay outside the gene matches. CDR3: CASSILQGGNQPQHF. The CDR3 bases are TGTGCCAGCAGCATACTACAGGGGGGCAATCAGCCCCAGCATTTT.

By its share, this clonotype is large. CDR3 sequence: CASSLLITRLAGDEQYF. The CDR3 nucleotides read TGTGCCAGCAGCTTACTTATAACGAGACTAGCGGGAGACGAGCAGTACTTC. V and J are TRBV7-8 and TRBJ2-7; 12 positions agree with TRBD2. Germline CDR1 SGHVS, CDR2 FQNEAQ. The CDR3 loop spans 17 amino acids. V shed 2 bases and J 5 bases; nucleotides not matched to a gene: 10.

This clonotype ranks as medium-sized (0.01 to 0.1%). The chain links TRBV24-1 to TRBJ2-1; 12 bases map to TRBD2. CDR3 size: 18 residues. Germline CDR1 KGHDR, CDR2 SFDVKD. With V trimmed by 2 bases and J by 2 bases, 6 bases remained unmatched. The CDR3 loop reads CATSDSATSGSTYNEQFF. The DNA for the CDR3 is TGTGCCACCAGTGATTCCGCGACTAGCGGGAGTACCTACAATGAGCAGTTCTTC.

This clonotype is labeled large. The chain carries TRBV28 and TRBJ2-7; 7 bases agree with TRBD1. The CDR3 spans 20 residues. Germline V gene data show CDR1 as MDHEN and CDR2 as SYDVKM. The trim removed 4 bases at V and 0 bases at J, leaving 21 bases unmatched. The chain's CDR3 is CASSSPNTGERLGSSYEQYF. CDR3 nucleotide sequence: TGTGCCAGCAGTTCCCCGAACACAGGGGAAAGGCTGGGGAGCTCCTACGAGCAGTACTTC.

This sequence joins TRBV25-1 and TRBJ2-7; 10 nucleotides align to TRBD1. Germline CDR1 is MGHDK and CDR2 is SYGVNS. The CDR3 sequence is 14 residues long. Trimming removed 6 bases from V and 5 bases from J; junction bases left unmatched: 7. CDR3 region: CASSQTGGFDEQYF. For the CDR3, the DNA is TGTGCCAGCAGCCAGACAGGGGGCTTCGACGAGCAGTACTTC.

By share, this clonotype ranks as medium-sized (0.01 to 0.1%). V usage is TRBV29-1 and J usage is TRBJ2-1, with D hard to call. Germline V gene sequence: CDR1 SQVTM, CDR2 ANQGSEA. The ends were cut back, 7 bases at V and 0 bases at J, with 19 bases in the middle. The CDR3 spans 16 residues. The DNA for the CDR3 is TGCAGCGCTAAATTGGCAGGTATGAGCTCCTACAATGAGCAGTTCTTC. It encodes CSAKLAGMSSYNEQFF.

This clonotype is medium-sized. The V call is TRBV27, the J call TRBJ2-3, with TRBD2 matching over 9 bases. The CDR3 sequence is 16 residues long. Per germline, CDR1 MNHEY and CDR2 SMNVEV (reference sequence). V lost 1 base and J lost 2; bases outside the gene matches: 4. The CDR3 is CASSLWAGGSTDTQYF. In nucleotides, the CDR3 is TGTGCCAGCAGTTTATGGGCGGGGGGGTCCACAGATACGCAGTATTTT.

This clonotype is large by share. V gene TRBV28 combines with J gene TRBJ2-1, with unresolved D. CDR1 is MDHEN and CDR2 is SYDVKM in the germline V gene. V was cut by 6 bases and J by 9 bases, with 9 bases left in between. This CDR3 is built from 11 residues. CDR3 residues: CASRQGSEQFF. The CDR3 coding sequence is TGTGCCAGCAGACAAGGAAGTGAGCAGTTCTTC.

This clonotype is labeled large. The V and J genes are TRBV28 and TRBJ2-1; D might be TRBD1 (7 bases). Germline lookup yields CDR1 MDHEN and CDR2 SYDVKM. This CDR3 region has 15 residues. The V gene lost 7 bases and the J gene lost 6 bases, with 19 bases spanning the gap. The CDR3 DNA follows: TGTGCCAGCACCTCTGGGCAGGGGGGTCTCAATGAGCAGTTCTTC. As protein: CASTSGQGGLNEQFF.

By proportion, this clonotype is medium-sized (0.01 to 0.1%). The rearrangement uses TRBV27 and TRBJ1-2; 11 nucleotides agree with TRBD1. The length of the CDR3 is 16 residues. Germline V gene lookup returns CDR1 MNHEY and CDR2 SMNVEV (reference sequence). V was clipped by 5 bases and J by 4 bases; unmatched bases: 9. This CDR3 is CASSLSRTGGTYGYTF. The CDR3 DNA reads TGTGCCAGCAGTCTCTCGCGGACAGGGGGCACCTATGGCTACACCTTC.

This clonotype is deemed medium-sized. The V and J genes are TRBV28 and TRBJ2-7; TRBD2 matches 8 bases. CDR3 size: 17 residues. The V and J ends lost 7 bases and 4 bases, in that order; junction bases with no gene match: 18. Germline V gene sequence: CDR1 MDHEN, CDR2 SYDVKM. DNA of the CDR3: TGTGCCAGCACGAAGCCCCCCGGGAGGGGCGGACCATACGAGCAGTACTTC. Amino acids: CASTKPPGRGGPYEQYF. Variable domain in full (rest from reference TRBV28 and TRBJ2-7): DVKVTQSSRYLVKRTGEKVFLECVQDMDHENMFWYRQDPGLGLRLIYFSYDVKMKEKGDIPEGYSVSREKKERFSLILESASTNQTSMYLCASTKPPGRGGPYEQYFGPGTRLTVT.

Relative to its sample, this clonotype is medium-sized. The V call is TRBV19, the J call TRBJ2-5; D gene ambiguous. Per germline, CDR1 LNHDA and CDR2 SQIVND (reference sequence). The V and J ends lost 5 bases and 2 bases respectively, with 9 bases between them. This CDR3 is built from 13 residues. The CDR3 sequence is CASSRPPQETQYF. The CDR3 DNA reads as TGTGCCAGTAGTCGGCCTCCACAAGAGACCCAGTACTTC.

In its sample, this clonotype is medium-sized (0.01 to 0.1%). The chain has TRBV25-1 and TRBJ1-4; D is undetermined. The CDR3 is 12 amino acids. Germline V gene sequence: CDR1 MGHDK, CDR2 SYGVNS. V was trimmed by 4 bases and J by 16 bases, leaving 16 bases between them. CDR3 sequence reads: CASSAPFGGPFF. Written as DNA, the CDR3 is TGTGCCAGCAGTGCCCCTTTCGGAGGGCCGTTTTTT.

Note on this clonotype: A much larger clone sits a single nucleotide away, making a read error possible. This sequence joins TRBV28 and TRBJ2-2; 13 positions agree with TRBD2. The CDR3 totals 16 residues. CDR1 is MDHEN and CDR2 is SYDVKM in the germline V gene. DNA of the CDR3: TGTGCCAGCAGCCCGGGACTAGCGGGATACACCAGGGAGCTGTTTTTT. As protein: CASSPGLAGYTRELFF.

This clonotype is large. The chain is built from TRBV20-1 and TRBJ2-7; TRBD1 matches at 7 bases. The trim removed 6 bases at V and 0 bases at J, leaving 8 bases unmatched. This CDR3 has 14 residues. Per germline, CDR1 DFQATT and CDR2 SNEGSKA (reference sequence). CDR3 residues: CSAENRDSSYEQYF. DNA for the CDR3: TGCAGTGCCGAAAACCGGGACAGCTCCTACGAGCAGTACTTC.